The next 23 T cell receptor beta chains were all read from a single sample in a study of cytomegalovirus exposure and HLA in healthy donors. The PCR was carried out with 60 Vbeta primers and 13 Jbeta primers. Assay: immunoSEQ multiplex PCR; the TCRdb copy retains only in-frame clones and omits some. Of 130,000 or so clones detected, around 87% appear once; the ten largest clones hold more than 4%. The sequenced material came from PBMCs. The source of these receptors is a woman in her thirties in good health and CMV-seronegative.

V usage is TRBV6-5 and J usage is TRBJ2-7; D perhaps matches TRBD2 (6 bases). This CDR3 region has 14 residues. V lost 6 bases and J 3 bases, leaving 15 bases between the germline ends. Germline V gene data show CDR1 as MNHEY and CDR2 as SVGAGI. The CDR3 protein is CASRPTGLSYEQYF. The CDR3 bases are TGTGCCAGCAGACCAACGGGACTCAGCTACGAGCAGTACTTC.

V usage is TRBV5-1 and J usage is TRBJ1-6, with 12 positions matching TRBD1. Germline CDR1 and CDR2: SGHRS and YFSETQ. V lost 4 bases to trimming and J lost 9 bases; unmatched junction nucleotides: 8. The CDR3 loop spans 16 amino acids. CDR3 loop: CASSVTGTGGGSPLHF. The CDR3 region has the DNA TGCGCCAGCAGCGTAACCGGGACAGGGGGCGGTTCACCCCTCCACTTT.

The chain recombines TRBV7-2 with TRBJ1-1; maybe TRBD1 (6 bases). Per the germline V gene, CDR1 is SGHTA and CDR2 is FQGNSA. The V end was cut by 3 bases, the J end by 4 bases, with 9 bases between. The CDR3 is made up of 13 amino acids. CDR3 in DNA: TGTGCCAGCAGCTTCCGACAGGCCACTGAAGCTTTCTTT. It yields the protein CASSFRQATEAFF.

This clone has a handful of counts. The chain couples TRBV5-6 to TRBJ2-7; 9 positions match TRBD1. Germline V gene data show CDR1 as SGHDT and CDR2 as YYEEEE. J was trimmed by 3 bases and V by 0 bases; bases with no gene match: 4. This CDR3 comprises 15 residues. DNA of the CDR3: TGTGCCAGCAGCTTGGCTAGGACAGGGGACTACGAGCAGTACTTC. It codes for CASSLARTGDYEQYF.

CDR3 nucleotide sequence: TGTGCCTGGAGTTCAGTTTTGACAGGACAGGAGATTTACACCTTC. It codes for CAWSSVLTGQEIYTF. The V gene is TRBV30, the J gene TRBJ1-2, with 7 bases fitting TRBD1. After removal of 2 bases from V and 11 bases from J, the junction contained 17 bases not matched to a gene. Germline loops: CDR1 GTSNPN, CDR2 SVGIG (reference sequence). This CDR3 spans 15 amino acids.

This chain uses TRBV19 with TRBJ2-1; D might be TRBD1 (6 bases). The CDR3 is made up of 15 amino acids. Germline V gene sequence: CDR1 LNHDA, CDR2 SQIVND (reference sequence). V was cut by 6 bases and J by 3 bases, with 15 bases left in between. CDR3 sequence reads: CASRGNDRLYNEQFF. The DNA for the CDR3 is TGTGCCAGTAGGGGGAATGACAGGCTCTACAATGAGCAGTTCTTC.

J is TRBJ2-5 and V is TRBV28; D is perhaps TRBD2 (5 bases). The CDR3 is made up of 13 amino acids. V shed 6 bases and J shed 0 bases, with 8 bases lying between them. Germline CDR1 reads MDHEN; CDR2 reads SYDVKM. The CDR3 DNA follows: TGTGCCAGCAGCTCCGGGAACCAAGAGACCCAGTACTTC. This codes for CASSSGNQETQYF.

This clone appeared a single time. The chain employs TRBV28 and TRBJ2-7, with TRBD1 identical over 10 bases. Germline trimming cut 5 bases from V and 1 base from J; bases unmatched to any gene: 5. Germline V gene data show CDR1 as MDHEN and CDR2 as SYDVKM. This CDR3 has 15 residues. CDR3 region: CASSVRDRGSYEQYF. For the CDR3, the DNA is TGTGCCAGCAGTGTGCGGGACAGGGGTTCCTACGAGCAGTACTTC. Looking up the rest from reference TRBV28 and TRBJ2-7 gives the full variable domain: DVKVTQSSRYLVKRTGEKVFLECVQDMDHENMFWYRQDPGLGLRLIYFSYDVKMKEKGDIPEGYSVSREKKERFSLILESASTNQTSMYLCASSVRDRGSYEQYFGPGTRLTVT.

V usage is TRBV4-3 and J usage is TRBJ1-4; a weak D match, TRBD1 (5 bases). The V and J ends lost 0 bases and 5 bases respectively, with 13 bases between them. The CDR3 contains 16 residues. CDR1 and CDR2 from the germline V gene are LGHNA and YSLEER. CDR3 in amino acids: CASSQDPVRVNEKLFF. CDR3 nucleotides: TGCGCCAGCAGCCAAGATCCCGTCAGGGTAAATGAAAAACTGTTTTTT.

For the CDR3, the DNA is TGTGCCATCAGTGAGTCGGGACAGGGGGCACGGAGTCAGCCCCAGCATTTT. Translation: CAISESGQGARSQPQHF. The rearrangement uses TRBV10-3 and TRBJ1-5; TRBD1 matches 12 bases. Germline values: CDR1 ENHRY, CDR2 SYGVKD. This CDR3 contains 17 residues. J gave up 6 bases and V 0 bases, and 6 bases lay outside the gene matches.

CDR3 bases: TGTGCCAGCACCACGGGAAACACCGGGGAGCTGTTTTTT. Residues: CASTTGNTGELFF. The chain recombines TRBV28 with TRBJ2-2; tentative D call: TRBD2 (5 bases). Germline values: CDR1 MDHEN, CDR2 SYDVKM. The CDR3 spans 13 residues. V was pared by 7 bases and J by 2 bases, with 8 bases between. The full variable domain, rest sourced from reference TRBV28 and TRBJ2-2, is DVKVTQSSRYLVKRTGEKVFLECVQDMDHENMFWYRQDPGLGLRLIYFSYDVKMKEKGDIPEGYSVSREKKERFSLILESASTNQTSMYLCASTTGNTGELFFGEGSRLTVL.

The chain combines TRBV6-1 with TRBJ2-3, with 7 bases that match TRBD1. V was pared by 10 bases and J by 6 bases, with 13 bases of the junction left unmatched. CDR1 MNHNS and CDR2 SASEGT come from the germline V gene. CDR3 length: 14 amino acids. The CDR3 DNA follows: TGTGCCACCCTTAGGGGGCGGGTTGCCGATACGCAGTATTTT. It codes for CATLRGRVADTQYF.

The chain links TRBV6-6 to TRBJ2-5, with D tentatively TRBD2 (7 bases). The CDR3 extends over 12 amino acids. Germline V gene lookup returns CDR1 MNHNY and CDR2 SVGAGI (reference sequence). Trimming removed 8 bases at V and 5 bases at J, with 12 bases between. The DNA of the CDR3 is TGTGCCAGCCGGGGGGCCCCGGAGACCCAGTACTTC. Protein sequence: CASRGAPETQYF.

V is TRBV29-1 and J is TRBJ2-3; 10 bases are a match to TRBD2. The CDR3 is made up of 15 amino acids. Looked up from germline, CDR1 is SQVTM and CDR2 is ANQGSEA. Trimming cost V 8 bases and J 0 bases; bases outside gene matches: 8. This CDR3 reads CSITERGGSTDTQYF. As DNA, the CDR3 is TGCAGCATTACCGAGCGGGGGGGTAGCACAGATACGCAGTATTTT.

The rearrangement links TRBV27 to TRBJ2-7; the D gene is possibly TRBD2 (7 bases). V lost 3 bases and J lost 4, with 13 bases in between. Germline assignment: CDR1 MNHEY and CDR2 SMNVEV (reference sequence). CDR3 size: 14 residues. Here the CDR3 DNA reads TGTGCCAGCAGTTTCGCAGGGGAGGGTTACGAGCAGTACTTC. Encoded protein: CASSFAGEGYEQYF.

A remark on this clone: Other DNA sequences in the sample encode the same CDR3. The rearrangement uses TRBV7-2 and TRBJ2-7; TRBD2 aligns across 10 bases. CDR3 length equals 14 residues. The V and J ends lost 4 bases and 3 bases, in that order; junction bases with no gene match: 3. The germline CDR1 and CDR2 sequences are SGHTA and FQGNSA. For the CDR3, the DNA is TGTGCCAGCAGCTCCTCTAGCGGGAGCTACGAGCAGTACTTC. Encoded protein: CASSSSSGSYEQYF.

The chain is built from TRBV10-3 and TRBJ2-1, with TRBD1 matching 10 bases. Germline V lookup: CDR1 ENHRY, CDR2 SYGVKD. The CDR3 contains 15 residues. With V trimmed by 6 bases and J by 7 bases, 9 bases remained unmatched. The CDR3 DNA reads TGTGCCATCAGGATGACCGGGACAGGGGCGAATGAGCAGTTCTTC. Protein sequence: CAIRMTGTGANEQFF.

The chain carries TRBV19 and TRBJ2-1; 9 bases are a match to TRBD1. CDR3 size: 15 residues. Germline V CDR1 and CDR2: LNHDA, SQIVND (reference sequence). V trimming: 2 bases; J trimming: 7 bases; junction bases outside the gene matches: 6. CDR3 nucleotides: TGTGCCAGTAGTATAACGACAGGGGGTGAAAATGAGCAGTTCTTC. Translated, it gives CASSITTGGENEQFF.

In its sample, this clone was seen once. This chain joins TRBV9 and TRBJ2-1, with 9 bases aligning to TRBD2. V gave up 4 bases and J gave up 3 bases; unmatched junction bases: 5. The CDR3 is 15 amino acids. In germline, CDR1 is SGDLS, CDR2 YYNGEE. CDR3: CASSSGTSLYNEQFF. The CDR3, as DNA: TGTGCCAGCAGCTCCGGGACTAGCCTCTACAATGAGCAGTTCTTC. The variable domain in full, completed from reference TRBV9 and TRBJ2-1, reads DSGVTQTPKHLITATGQRVTLRCSPRSGDLSVYWYQQSLDQGLQFLIQYYNGEERAKGNILERFSAQQFPDLHSELNLSSLELGDSALYFCASSSGTSLYNEQFFGPGTRLTVL.

V usage is TRBV6-1 and J usage is TRBJ1-1, with a tentative D call TRBD1 (5 bases). The V gene lost 4 bases and the J gene lost 0 bases, with 9 bases spanning the gap. CDR3 length: 14 residues. Germline V CDR1 and CDR2: MNHNS, SASEGT. The CDR3 DNA sequence: TGTGCCAGCAGTGTGCAGGACATGAACACTGAAGCTTTCTTT. Translated, it gives CASSVQDMNTEAFF.

V is TRBV5-5 and J is TRBJ2-7; 9 nucleotides match TRBD2. The CDR3 is 14 residues long. The V gene's germline CDR1 is SGHKS and CDR2 YYEKEE (reference sequence). J lost 2 bases, V lost 5 bases, and 5 bases had no gene match. CDR3: CASRVSGGTYEQYF. The DNA for the CDR3 is TGTGCCAGCAGAGTTAGCGGGGGAACCTACGAGCAGTACTTC.

The V and J genes are TRBV30 and TRBJ2-1; TRBD2 agrees at 11 bases. V trimming: 2 bases; J trimming: 3 bases; junction bases outside the gene matches: 6. The germline CDR1 and CDR2 sequences are GTSNPN and SVGIG (reference sequence). CDR3 length equals 16 residues. The CDR3 nucleotides read TGTGCCTGGAGTCAGACCGGGACTAGCGGCTACAATGAGCAGTTCTTC. This codes for CAWSQTGTSGYNEQFF.

The V and J genes are TRBV28 and TRBJ1-1; TRBD1 agrees at 9 bases. V was clipped by 5 bases and J by 3 bases; unmatched bases: 7. The CDR3 extends over 15 amino acids. The germline gives CDR1 MDHEN, CDR2 SYDVKM. CDR3 bases: TGTGCCAGCAGTCTCCCGGGACAGGGAGACACTGAAGCTTTCTTT. Translation gives CASSLPGQGDTEAFF.